Presented here are 3 T cell receptor beta chains from one specimen sequenced in a study of cytomegalovirus exposure and HLA in healthy donors. Measured with immunoSEQ multiplex PCR; TCRdb has only the in-frame clones, and not every one. The repertoire consists of approximately 160,000 clones, with 95% to 97% occurring once and the leading ten covering approximately 1%. The sequenced sample was PBMCs. These receptor sequences come from a young woman in good health and CMV-seronegative.

This chain connects TRBV5-1 to TRBJ2-3; 11 bases are a match to TRBD2. There are 17 residues in the CDR3. Germline V lookup: CDR1 SGHRS, CDR2 YFSETQ. The V and J ends lost 4 bases and 4 bases, in that order; junction bases with no gene match: 11. Written as DNA, the CDR3 is TGCGCCAGCAGCCGCAAAATAGCGGGGGGGCCCCCAGATACGCAGTATTTT. Translating it yields CASSRKIAGGPPDTQYF.

This clone has just one count. The chain joins TRBV5-4 to TRBJ2-7; D possibly corresponds to TRBD1 (5 bases). Germline CDR1 SGHNT, CDR2 YYREEE (reference sequence). V lost 2 bases to trimming and J lost 7 bases, with 7 bases between them. The length of the CDR3 is 11 residues. The chain's CDR3 is CASSLGQEQYF. Here the CDR3 DNA reads TGTGCCAGCAGCTTAGGACAAGAGCAGTACTTC.

The chain employs TRBV4-1 and TRBJ2-7; no clear D gene. V lost 4 bases and J lost 3, with 19 bases in between. In germline, CDR1 is MGHRA, CDR2 YSYEKL. The CDR3 extends over 16 amino acids. The CDR3 DNA reads TGCGCCAGCAGCCCGAACTCGTTAAATACCCACTACGAGCAGTACTTC. It yields the protein CASSPNSLNTHYEQYF.